The 9 T cell receptor beta chains below were found in one sample sequenced in a study of blood T cell repertoires in COVID-19. Sequenced by immunoSEQ multiplex PCR; TCRdb stores in-frame clones only, minus some. Of 250,000 to 350,000 clones in the sample, around 89% are singletons; the top ten hold roughly 2.3%. Sequencing used PBMCs or T cells enriched from blood (not recorded which). These receptors all stem from a young woman who had recovered from COVID-19.

The chain uses TRBV27 and TRBJ2-1; D is possibly TRBD2 (6 bases). Germline V gene sequence: CDR1 MNHEY, CDR2 SMNVEV (reference sequence). V lost 8 bases, J lost 6 bases, and 14 bases lay in between. The CDR3 sequence is 13 residues long. CDR3: CASERLGRNEQFF. DNA for the CDR3: TGTGCCAGCGAAAGACTAGGTCGCAATGAGCAGTTCTTC.

The chain links TRBV6-5 to TRBJ1-2; 10 bases align to TRBD1. With V trimmed by 6 bases and J by 8 bases, 12 bases remained unmatched. Germline CDR1 reads MNHEY; CDR2 reads SVGAGI. The CDR3 covers 15 residues. The CDR3 loop is CASRGSGTGVWGYTF. In nucleotides, the CDR3 is TGTGCCAGCAGGGGTTCCGGGACAGGGGTGTGGGGCTACACCTTC.

The chain carries TRBV12-3 or TRBV12-4 and TRBJ2-1; TRBD2 aligns across 7 bases. V was pared by 6 bases and J by 2 bases, with 1 base of the junction left unmatched. The CDR3 runs 13 residues. CDR3 DNA: TGTGCCAGCAGGGGACTACCCTACAATGAGCAGTTCTTC. Translated: CASRGLPYNEQFF.

The V gene is TRBV7-9, the J gene TRBJ2-5; TRBD1 agrees at 8 bases. With V trimmed by 5 bases and J by 4 bases, 9 bases remained unmatched. This CDR3 is built from 15 residues. The germline gives CDR1 SEHNR, CDR2 FQNEAQ (reference sequence). The CDR3: CASSLNGRGRETQYF. The CDR3 region has the DNA TGTGCCAGCAGCCTAAATGGCAGGGGGCGAGAGACCCAGTACTTC. Full variable domain (rest looked up from reference TRBV7-9 and TRBJ2-5): DTGVSQNPRHKITKRGQNVTFRCDPISEHNRLYWYRQTLGQGPEFLTYFQNEAQLEKSRLLSDRFSAERPKGSFSTLEIQRTEQGDSAMYLCASSLNGRGRETQYFGPGTRLLVL.

The chain is built from TRBV5-5 and TRBJ1-2; D remains unclear. V was trimmed by 4 bases and J by 0 bases, leaving 13 bases between them. Per germline, CDR1 SGHKS and CDR2 YYEKEE (reference sequence). CDR3 size: 15 residues. The CDR3 DNA follows: TGTGCCAGCAGCGCGCTACAGCTTGCTAACTATGGCTACACCTTC. Translated: CASSALQLANYGYTF.

The rearrangement links TRBV28 to TRBJ1-6, with TRBD1 matching over 7 bases. V was clipped by 6 bases and J by 3 bases; unmatched bases: 2. The CDR3 loop spans 14 amino acids. Germline V gene sequence: CDR1 MDHEN, CDR2 SYDVKM. The CDR3: CASRDRDYNSPLHF. The CDR3 DNA reads as TGTGCCAGCAGAGACAGGGACTATAATTCACCCCTCCACTTT.

In DNA, the CDR3 is TGTGCCAGCAGCTCCCCCCCGGATGAAAAACTGTTTTTT. It encodes CASSSPPDEKLFF. The rearrangement links TRBV5-4 to TRBJ1-4; D remains ambiguous. The CDR3 runs to 13 residues. Germline V lookup: CDR1 SGHNT, CDR2 YYREEE (reference sequence). Trimming cost V 3 bases and J 6 bases, with 9 bases left between them.

The chain is built from TRBV5-1 and TRBJ2-1; TRBD1 agrees at 7 bases. V was clipped by 2 bases and J by 2 bases; unmatched bases: 4. The V gene's germline CDR1 is SGHRS and CDR2 YFSETQ. The CDR3 totals 15 residues. The CDR3 DNA reads as TGCGCCAGCAGCTTTCGACAGGGCCCCTACAATGAGCAGTTCTTC. Translated: CASSFRQGPYNEQFF.

The rearrangement joins TRBV6-5 to TRBJ2-2; a possible D gene is TRBD2 (5 bases). CDR1 and CDR2 from the germline V gene are MNHEY and SVGAGI. V shed 4 bases and J shed 1 base, with 7 bases lying between them. The CDR3 consists of 14 residues. The CDR3 nucleotides read TGTGCCAGCAGTTCCGGAGGGAACACCGGGGAGCTGTTTTTT. It yields the protein CASSSGGNTGELFF.